The 20 T cell receptor beta chains below were found in one sample sequenced in a study of radiotherapy plus CTLA-4 blockade in lung cancer. Libraries were prepared by immunoSEQ multiplex PCR; TCRdb keeps only in-frame clonotypes and omits some of them. The sample includes about 54,000 clones, approximately 79% of them seen just once. Sequencing used peripheral blood, obtained from a patient treated with radiotherapy plus ipilimumab. All receptors come from a human donor with non-small cell lung cancer who had a partial response to radiotherapy plus ipilimumab.

The chain recombines TRBV6-1 with TRBJ1-6; TRBD1 agrees at 7 bases. V lost 9 bases and J lost 7; bases outside the gene matches: 6. Germline-derived CDR1 and CDR2 are MNHNS and SASEGT. The CDR3 consists of 13 residues. CDR3 DNA sequence: TGTGCCAGTCACCCCAGGGGGAATTCACCCCTCCACTTT. Encoded protein: CASHPRGNSPLHF.

The genes are TRBV28 and TRBJ2-1; TRBD1 might be the D (6 bases). The CDR3 runs 16 residues. V was pared by 6 bases and J by 7 bases, with 22 bases between. Germline V lookup: CDR1 MDHEN, CDR2 SYDVKM. The CDR3, as DNA: TGTGCCAGCAGCTCGTGGGCTGCCACAGGGAAGAATGAGCAGTTCTTC. This gives the protein CASSSWAATGKNEQFF.

The genes are TRBV7-2 and TRBJ2-5; 12 nucleotides line up with TRBD2. Germline V gene sequence: CDR1 SGHTA, CDR2 FQGNSA. The CDR3 is 15 amino acids. J lost 2 bases, V lost 5 bases, and 3 bases had no gene match. The CDR3 DNA is TGTGCCAGCAGCGTAGGACTAGCGGGGCAAGAGACCCAGTACTTC. Translated, it gives CASSVGLAGQETQYF.

This clone was recorded once. This sequence joins TRBV28 and TRBJ1-1; 8 bases align to TRBD1. Germline CDR1 and CDR2: MDHEN and SYDVKM. J was trimmed by 5 bases and V by 9 bases; bases with no gene match: 11. The CDR3 is 14 amino acids. The CDR3 reads CASFPRQGFTEAFF. The CDR3 DNA sequence: TGTGCCAGTTTTCCGAGACAGGGGTTTACTGAAGCTTTCTTT.

In DNA form, the CDR3 reads TGCGCCAGCAGCTTGGGTCAGGGGAATCCCCCCATGAACACTGAAGCTTTCTTT. This sequence encodes CASSLGQGNPPMNTEAFF. The chain has TRBV5-1 and TRBJ1-1; maybe TRBD1 (6 bases). This CDR3 has 18 residues. Germline assignment: CDR1 SGHRS and CDR2 YFSETQ. V dropped 0 bases and J dropped 0 bases, with 18 bases sitting between them.

This clone was observed a few times. The J gene is TRBJ2-7, the V gene TRBV19; TRBD1 might be the D (5 bases). This CDR3 is built from 14 residues. Germline V gene data show CDR1 as LNHDA and CDR2 as SQIVND (reference sequence). Trimming removed 3 bases from V and 2 bases from J, with 11 bases in between. The CDR3 nucleotides are TGTGCCAGTAGTATGTCGGCAGGGACCTACGAGCAGTACTTC. It translates to CASSMSAGTYEQYF.

V is TRBV2 and J is TRBJ2-5; D may be TRBD1 (6 bases). The V and J ends lost 4 bases and 4 bases respectively, with 19 bases between them. This CDR3 is built from 16 residues. Germline CDR1 reads SNHLY; CDR2 reads FYNNEI. The CDR3 DNA sequence: TGTGCCAGCAGTGCCGGTACAGGGTCCCCCGGAGAGACCCAGTACTTC. As protein: CASSAGTGSPGETQYF. The complete variable domain, with remaining parts taken from reference TRBV2 and TRBJ2-5, reads EPEVTQTPSHQVTQMGQEVILRCVPISNHLYFYWYRQILGQKVEFLVSFYNNEISEKSEIFDDQFSVERPDGSNFTLKIRSTKLEDSAMYFCASSAGTGSPGETQYFGPGTRLLVL.

The chain couples TRBV6-1 to TRBJ1-4; D is uncertain. The CDR3 spans 16 residues. Trimming cost V 2 bases and J 0 bases, with 10 bases left between them. Germline V gene lookup returns CDR1 MNHNS and CDR2 SASEGT. In DNA form, the CDR3 reads TGTGCCAGCAGTGAAACTAAAGGTGCAACTAATGAAAAACTGTTTTTT. Its protein product is CASSETKGATNEKLFF.

The chain carries TRBV6-5 and TRBJ1-1, with a tentative D call TRBD1 (5 bases). The ends were cut back, 6 bases at V and 7 bases at J, with 15 bases in the middle. There are 13 residues in the CDR3. Germline V CDR1 and CDR2: MNHEY, SVGAGI. Written as DNA, the CDR3 is TGTGCCAGCAGGCGGGGGGTTAGAAATGAAGCTTTCTTT. Its protein is CASRRGVRNEAFF.

Here the CDR3 DNA reads TGCAGCGTCTCACCCAGGGCAAGGGGCACTGAAGCTTTCTTT. It encodes CSVSPRARGTEAFF. The rearrangement uses TRBV29-1 and TRBJ1-1; tentatively, D is TRBD1 (5 bases). Deletions cut 6 bases from V and 4 bases from J, with 18 bases between. The CDR3 runs to 14 residues. The germline V gene encodes CDR1 SQVTM and CDR2 ANQGSEA.

The chain combines TRBV6-5 with TRBJ1-3; 7 bases match TRBD1. The trim removed 5 bases at V and 0 bases at J, leaving 4 bases unmatched. The CDR3 sequence is 15 residues long. Germline assignment: CDR1 MNHEY and CDR2 SVGAGI. CDR3 amino acids: CASSRDSYSGNTIYF. Written as DNA, the CDR3 is TGTGCCAGCAGTCGGGACAGCTACTCTGGAAACACCATATATTTT.

The chain carries TRBV6-1 and TRBJ2-1, with TRBD2 matching over 8 bases. Germline CDR1 reads MNHNS; CDR2 reads SASEGT. V trimming: 6 bases; J trimming: 8 bases; junction bases outside the gene matches: 9. CDR3 length equals 14 residues. The CDR3 bases are TGTGCCAGCAGGAAGGACGGGGGGGCCTATGAGCAGTTCTTC. Its translation is CASRKDGGAYEQFF.

The chain combines TRBV30 with TRBJ2-6, with 9 bases matching TRBD1. The CDR3 contains 21 residues. CDR1 and CDR2 (germline): GTSNPN, SVGIG (reference sequence). With 3 bases clipped from V and 0 bases from J, the junction kept 18 bases outside the gene matches. The CDR3 reads CAWSPIGTGFITGSGANVLTF. CDR3 coding DNA: TGTGCCTGGAGCCCTATCGGGACAGGGTTTATTACGGGCTCTGGGGCCAACGTCCTGACTTTC.

V usage is TRBV6-4 and J usage is TRBJ2-1, with a possible D match to TRBD2 (6 bases). This CDR3 is built from 15 residues. V was cut by 2 bases and J by 0 bases, with 8 bases left in between. Germline CDR1 is MRHNA and CDR2 is SNTAGT. The CDR3 protein is CASSDGGISYNEQFF. The CDR3 bases are TGTGCCAGCAGTGACGGGGGGATCTCCTACAATGAGCAGTTCTTC.

This chain uses TRBV9 with TRBJ2-1; 10 nucleotides agree with TRBD2. With 0 bases clipped from V and 12 bases from J, the junction kept 6 bases outside the gene matches. Germline CDR1 and CDR2: SGDLS and YYNGEE. This CDR3 spans 14 amino acids. CDR3 DNA sequence: TGTGCCAGCAGCGTAGCCAGCGGGGGGGACTTGCAGTTCTTC. This translates into CASSVASGGDLQFF. Based on the CDR3 plus reference TRBV9 and TRBJ2-1, the full variable domain is DSGVTQTPKHLITATGQRVTLRCSPRSGDLSVYWYQQSLDQGLQFLIQYYNGEERAKGNILERFSAQQFPDLHSELNLSSLELGDSALYFCASSVASGGDLQFFGPGTRLTVL.

This chain joins TRBV2 and TRBJ1-2; the D is unclear. Trimming left V 4 bases short and J 8 bases short, with 11 bases between. The CDR3 runs 12 residues. Germline V gene data show CDR1 as SNHLY and CDR2 as FYNNEI. The CDR3 protein is CASSAPEVGYTF. Written as DNA, the CDR3 is TGTGCCAGCAGTGCCCCGGAGGTGGGCTACACCTTC.

The DNA of the CDR3 is TGTGCCAGCAGTTACTCGACCGCGGGGATCGATGAGCAGTTCTTC. Amino acid sequence: CASSYSTAGIDEQFF. The J gene is TRBJ2-1, the V gene TRBV6-5; possibly TRBD2 for D (6 bases). Germline CDR1 MNHEY, CDR2 SVGAGI. This CDR3 region has 15 residues. With 0 bases removed from V and 8 bases from J, the gap between germline ends came to 14 bases.

V and J are TRBV6-5 and TRBJ1-1, with 7 bases lining up with TRBD1. The junction had 3 bases not matched to a gene; V was cut back by 6 bases and J by 2 bases. CDR1 is MNHEY, CDR2 SVGAGI, per germline. The CDR3 runs 13 residues. In nucleotides, the CDR3 is TGTGCCAGCAGGCGACAGGGCAACACTGAAGCTTTCTTT. Amino acid sequence: CASRRQGNTEAFF.

This clone was seen more than once but under ten times. V gene TRBV9 combines with J gene TRBJ1-4; 7 nucleotides align to TRBD1. CDR1 and CDR2 (germline): SGDLS, YYNGEE. This CDR3 comprises 16 residues. V lost 4 bases to trimming and J lost 4 bases; unmatched junction nucleotides: 10. The CDR3 sequence is CASSLTVGQSNEKLFF. Written as DNA, the CDR3 is TGTGCCAGCAGCTTAACAGTGGGACAGAGTAATGAAAAACTGTTTTTT.

The chain joins TRBV5-1 to TRBJ2-7, with D possibly matching TRBD2 (6 bases). Germline CDR1 reads SGHRS; CDR2 reads YFSETQ. CDR3 length equals 15 residues. The V gene lost 4 bases and the J gene lost 4 bases, with 18 bases spanning the gap. The DNA of the CDR3 is TGCGCCAGCAGCGAGGTGCCGGGACTCACGTACGAGCAGTACTTC. The encoded protein is CASSEVPGLTYEQYF.